Listed below are T cell receptor beta chains from one sample, sequenced in a study of T cells expressing NK-cell markers. TCRdb reprocessed the 5' RACE reads and stores each CDR3 protein as one record, lacking DNA. The specimen's table records about 550,000 distinct CDR3 sequences. The material sequenced was blood T cells: a sorted CD56 or NKG2C T cell subset, CD4+ or CD8+ T cells, or bulk PBMC T cells (not recorded which). The receptor set was obtained from a man between 18 and 35 years old in good health. Both conserved end residues are part of each CDR3.

len,j_gene,v_gene,CDR3aa
16,TRBJ2-5,TRBV10-3,CAISGPRTQEQETQYF
15,TRBJ1-1,TRBV12-3/TRBV12-4,CASSLGIGFVAEAFF
14,TRBJ2-7,TRBV27,CASSPPTYSYEQYF
15,TRBJ1-1,TRBV10-3,CAIRGKQEADTEAFF
15,TRBJ2-7,TRBV6-1,CASSPTDRDSYEQYF
15,TRBJ1-5,TRBV7-2,CASSLTGRFSTPQHF
14,TRBJ2-1,TRBV19,CASSDGTSYNEQFF
17,TRBJ2-7,TRBV2,CASSEQTGLAGSYEQYF
16,TRBJ2-1,TRBV5-1,CASSLAASGTSNEQFF
14,TRBJ2-2,TRBV29-1,CSVLGRKNTGELFF
15,TRBJ2-3,TRBV28,CASSFGGRAADTQYF